This T cell receptor beta chain was found in a study of CD8+CD57+ T cells in acquired aplastic anemia. Study conclusions and caveats: A set of more than 25 CD8+ CDR3 sequences was shared between patients and controls, and these sequences appeared highly expressed in patients.

As for this clonotype: Antigen: not known.

In patients chosen for sequencing, flow cytometry had shown CD8+CD57+ cell expansion. Each of the patients presented with severe acquired aplastic anemia. Profiles of TCR beta VDJ and CDR3 were generated from a genomic DNA template. TCRdb re-called the reads with MiXCR, one entry per CDR3 protein. The sample lists 120,000 or so distinct CDR3 sequences; over 30% were seen once. Sequenced material: sorted CD4+, CD8+, or CD8+CD57+ T cells (not recorded which) from PBMCs. This receptor was obtained from a human donor with aplastic anemia.

The CDR3 DNA reads TGTGCCACCAGTGATCTAACTTCAGGGGGCGGGTATGGCTACACCTTC. Its protein product is CATSDLTSGGGYGYTF. V gene TRBV24-1 combines with J gene TRBJ1-2; the match to TRBD1 covers 8 bases. The CDR3 sequence is 16 residues long. Germline-derived CDR1 and CDR2 are KGHDR and SFDVKD. The trim removed 3 bases at V and 5 bases at J, leaving 10 bases unmatched.